Each of the 21 T cell receptor beta chains below was sequenced from the same sample in a study of T cells in Graves' hyperthyroidism and ophthalmopathy. The investigators amplified TCR beta CDR3 regions from RNA transcripts. With the HTBI primer set, the TCR CDR3 went through a first round of RT-PCR. TCRdb recomputed calls from the multiplex PCR reads with MiXCR, one row per CDR3 protein. The sample holds over 500,000 distinct CDR3 sequences, roughly 15% seen once. Sequencing was performed on blood. These receptors were collected from a woman aged 18-35 years with Graves' ophthalmopathy.

In this sample, this clonotype turned up once. This chain joins TRBV12-3 or TRBV12-4 and TRBJ2-4; D may be TRBD1 or TRBD2 (5 bases each). This CDR3 spans 20 amino acids. Trimming took 5 bases from V and 3 from J, leaving 29 bases between them. CDR3 loop: CASSDTPPPGTPGGKNIQYF. CDR3 nucleotide sequence: TGTGCCAGCAGTGACACACCCCCCCCCGGGACGCCGGGCGGCAAAAACATTCAGTACTTC.

This clonotype has a count of ten or more. The chain carries TRBV11-2 and TRBJ1-5; TRBD1 is a possible D gene (5 bases). Germline V gene sequence: CDR1 SGHAT, CDR2 FQNNGV. The CDR3 spans 16 residues. V was clipped by 2 bases and J by 3 bases, with 14 bases between them. The DNA for the CDR3 is TGTGCCAGCAGCTTAATGGGCCAGGGTTTCAATCAGCCCCAGCATTTT. Residues: CASSLMGQGFNQPQHF.

This clonotype was counted at least ten times. This chain uses TRBV11-2 with TRBJ2-2; TRBD1 or TRBD2 may be the D gene (5 bases each). The V and J ends lost 2 bases and 3 bases respectively, with 10 bases between them. The CDR3 length is 15 residues. CDR1 is SGHAT, CDR2 FQNNGV, per germline. Here the CDR3 reads CASSLFEGYTGELFF. The DNA for the CDR3 is TGTGCCAGCAGCTTATTTGAGGGGTACACCGGGGAGCTGTTTTTT.

The chain joins TRBV12-3 or TRBV12-4 to TRBJ1-4, with 7 bases matching TRBD1. CDR3 length equals 13 residues. Unmatched junction bases numbered 3, after V lost 3 bases and J lost 8 bases. The CDR3 nucleotides read TGTGCCAGCAGTTTCCAGGGGGGAGAAAAACTGTTTTTT. Protein: CASSFQGGEKLFF.

This clonotype was detected a few times. The CDR3 loop reads CASTPASMSSYNEQFF. The CDR3 DNA follows: TGTGCCAGTACCCCCGCGAGTATGAGCTCCTACAATGAGCAGTTCTTC. The J gene is TRBJ2-1, the V gene TRBV19, with unresolved D. With 7 bases removed from V and 0 bases from J, the gap between germline ends came to 16 bases. The CDR3 totals 16 residues. The germline gives CDR1 LNHDA, CDR2 SQIVND (reference sequence).

The V and J genes are TRBV6-2 or TRBV6-3 and TRBJ2-2; no firm D call. The CDR3 consists of 13 residues. The V gene lost 2 bases and the J gene lost 3 bases, with 4 bases spanning the gap. Germline lookup yields CDR1 MNHEY and CDR2 SVGEGT. DNA for the CDR3: TGTGCCAGCAGTTACGGAGACACCGGGGAGCTGTTTTTT. Translating it yields CASSYGDTGELFF.

The V and J genes are TRBV10-3 and TRBJ2-1; tentatively, D is TRBD2 (5 bases). CDR1 ENHRY and CDR2 SYGVKD come from the germline V gene. V shed 10 bases and J shed 8 bases, with 15 bases lying between them. The CDR3 spans 12 residues. The CDR3 DNA is TGTGCCACCGCGGGTAGCTTCTATGAGCAGTTCTTC. Protein sequence: CATAGSFYEQFF.

At least ten counts were recorded for this clonotype. The CDR3 spells CASGSVDQETQYF. DNA of the CDR3: TGTGCCAGCGGCTCCGTCGACCAAGAGACCCAGTACTTC. The J gene is TRBJ2-5, the V gene TRBV7-2; D ambiguous. The germline V and J ends were trimmed by 8 bases and 0 bases, with 10 bases remaining between them. The CDR3 has 13 amino acids. Germline-derived CDR1 and CDR2 are SGHTA and FQGNSA.

This clonotype was seen repeatedly, ten times or more. The V gene is TRBV20-1, the J gene TRBJ2-5, with D possibly TRBD1 on 6 matching bases. Trimming shortened V by 0 bases and J by 1 base, and 12 bases separated the two germline ends. The CDR3 spans 15 residues. CDR1 is DFQATT and CDR2 is SNEGSKA in the germline V gene (reference sequence). The CDR3 DNA is TGCAGTGCTAGAGATAGAGGGGGATCCCAAGAGACCCAGTACTTC. It codes for CSARDRGGSQETQYF.

This clonotype came up many times. This rearrangement joins TRBV7-9 to TRBJ1-2; possibly TRBD1 for D (5 bases). There are 14 residues in the CDR3. V gave up 0 bases and J gave up 5 bases, with 10 bases separating them. Germline-derived CDR1 and CDR2 are SEHNR and FQNEAQ (reference sequence). The CDR3 loop is CASSLALSGYGYTF. The DNA of the CDR3 is TGTGCCAGCAGCTTAGCGCTGTCAGGGTATGGCTACACCTTC.

The chain has TRBV28 and TRBJ2-1; the match to TRBD2 covers 8 bases. This CDR3 has 17 residues. The ends lost 6 bases at V and 5 bases at J; junction bases unmatched: 15. Germline V gene data show CDR1 as MDHEN and CDR2 as SYDVKM. This chain's CDR3 is CASSPGRRAGVNNEQFF. The CDR3 nucleotides are TGTGCCAGCAGCCCGGGACGGCGAGCGGGGGTTAACAATGAGCAGTTCTTC.

The chain carries TRBV5-1 and TRBJ2-3, with no clear D. Trimming shortened V by 1 base and J by 0 bases, and 12 bases separated the two germline ends. Per germline, CDR1 SGHRS and CDR2 YFSETQ. The CDR3 runs to 16 residues. The CDR3 DNA sequence: TGCGCCAGCAGCTTGTTCGGGCAACCCAGCACAGATACGCAGTATTTT. Translating it yields CASSLFGQPSTDTQYF.

This clonotype appeared many times. CDR3 loop: CSATGTSGTDTQYF. The CDR3 DNA follows: TGCAGTGCTACCGGGACTAGCGGCACAGATACGCAGTATTTT. The J gene is TRBJ2-3, the V gene TRBV20-1, with TRBD2 matching 10 bases. V was clipped by 4 bases and J by 1 base; unmatched bases: 2. Germline assignment: CDR1 DFQATT and CDR2 SNEGSKA (reference sequence). The CDR3 covers 14 residues.

This clonotype was seen repeatedly, ten times or more. The V gene is TRBV7-2, the J gene TRBJ1-2, with 8 bases identical to TRBD1. The CDR3 is 14 amino acids. Germline V gene lookup returns CDR1 SGHTA and CDR2 FQGNSA. Losses at the gene ends were 4 bases for V and 6 bases for J; bases not matched to a gene: 7. The CDR3 spells CASSSGTGRHGYTF. The CDR3 nucleotides are TGTGCCAGCAGCTCCGGGACAGGCCGCCATGGCTACACCTTC.

This clonotype was observed a handful of times. J is TRBJ2-2 and V is TRBV9, with a tentative D call TRBD1 (5 bases). Germline CDR1 and CDR2: SGDLS and YYNGEE. V lost 3 bases and J lost 7, with 13 bases in between. The CDR3 covers 14 residues. CDR3 nucleotides: TGTGCCAGCAGCGCTGCAGGGAAATACGGGGAGCTGTTTTTT. Translating it yields CASSAAGKYGELFF.

J is TRBJ1-5 and V is TRBV6-1; the match to TRBD1 covers 9 bases. V trimming: 0 bases; J trimming: 7 bases; junction bases outside the gene matches: 7. CDR1 is MNHNS, CDR2 SASEGT, per germline. The CDR3 length is 16 residues. This chain's CDR3 is CASSEAAGQGWQPQHF. For the CDR3, the DNA is TGTGCCAGCAGTGAAGCTGCCGGACAGGGGTGGCAGCCCCAGCATTTT.

This clonotype was detected many times. The chain links TRBV15 to TRBJ2-7; TRBD1 matches at 8 bases. The ends lost 0 bases at V and 4 bases at J; junction bases unmatched: 8. The germline gives CDR1 LNHNV, CDR2 YYDKDF (reference sequence). CDR3 length: 16 amino acids. CDR3 bases: TGTGCCACCAGCAGAGATAAGGGGACAGGAGGATACGAGCAGTACTTC. This translates into CATSRDKGTGGYEQYF.

This clonotype has ten or more counts. The J gene is TRBJ1-5, the V gene TRBV7-9; D not resolved. V lost 2 bases and J 5 bases, leaving 10 bases between the germline ends. Germline CDR1 reads SEHNR; CDR2 reads FQNEAQ (reference sequence). This CDR3 region has 14 residues. CDR3 coding DNA: TGTGCCAGCAGCTTAAGAGGGCACGATCAGCCCCAGCATTTT. This translates into CASSLRGHDQPQHF.

The chain uses TRBV5-4 and TRBJ2-1; 7 positions match TRBD2. Germline loops: CDR1 SGHNT, CDR2 YYREEE (reference sequence). The CDR3 totals 15 residues. The ends lost 0 bases at V and 2 bases at J; junction bases unmatched: 2. The CDR3 protein is CASSLERGPYNEQFF. CDR3 nucleotide sequence: TGTGCCAGCAGCTTGGAGCGGGGTCCCTACAATGAGCAGTTCTTC. Supplemented by reference TRBV5-4 and TRBJ2-1, the full variable domain reads ETGVTQSPTHLIKTRGQQVTLRCSSQSGHNTVSWYQQALGQGPQFIFQYYREEENGRGNFPPRFSGLQFPNYSSELNVNALELDDSALYLCASSLERGPYNEQFFGPGTRLTVL.

The table lists this clonotype with many counts. The V and J genes are TRBV6-2 or TRBV6-3 and TRBJ2-1; 10 positions agree with TRBD1. V was pared by 1 base and J by 7 bases, with 4 bases of the junction left unmatched. This CDR3 is built from 15 residues. Germline loops: CDR1 MNHEY, CDR2 SVGEGT. The CDR3 DNA reads TGTGCCAGCAGTTACTATGACAGGGGGCTGAATGAGCAGTTCTTC. As protein: CASSYYDRGLNEQFF.

This clonotype occurred many times. The chain uses TRBV30 and TRBJ1-3, with 8 bases fitting TRBD1. This CDR3 is built from 15 residues. From germline, CDR1 is GTSNPN and CDR2 SVGIG (reference sequence). J lost 7 bases, V lost 3 bases, and 11 bases had no gene match. The CDR3 here is CAWRGTPRQGNTIYF. The CDR3 region has the DNA TGTGCCTGGAGAGGGACCCCGAGACAGGGGAACACCATATATTTT.